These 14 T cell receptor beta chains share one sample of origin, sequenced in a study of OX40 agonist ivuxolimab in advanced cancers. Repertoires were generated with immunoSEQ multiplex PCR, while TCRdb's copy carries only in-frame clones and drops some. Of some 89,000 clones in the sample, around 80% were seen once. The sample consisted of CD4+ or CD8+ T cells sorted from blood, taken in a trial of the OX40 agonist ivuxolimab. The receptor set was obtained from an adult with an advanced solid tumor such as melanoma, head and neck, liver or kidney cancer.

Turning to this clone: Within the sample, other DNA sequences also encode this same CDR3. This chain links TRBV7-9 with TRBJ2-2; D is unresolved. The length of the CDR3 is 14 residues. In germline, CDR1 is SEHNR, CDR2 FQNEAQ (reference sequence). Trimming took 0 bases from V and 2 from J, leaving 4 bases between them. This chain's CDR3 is CASSLAANTGELFF. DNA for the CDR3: TGTGCCAGCAGCTTAGCCGCTAACACCGGGGAGCTGTTTTTT. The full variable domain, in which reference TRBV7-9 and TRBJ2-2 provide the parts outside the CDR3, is DTGVSQNPRHKITKRGQNVTFRCDPISEHNRLYWYRQTLGQGPEFLTYFQNEAQLEKSRLLSDRFSAERPKGSFSTLEIQRTEQGDSAMYLCASSLAANTGELFFGEGSRLTVL.

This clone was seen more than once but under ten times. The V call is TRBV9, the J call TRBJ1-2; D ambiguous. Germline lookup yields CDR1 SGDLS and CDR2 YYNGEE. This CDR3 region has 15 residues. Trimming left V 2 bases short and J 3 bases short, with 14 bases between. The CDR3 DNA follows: TGTGCCAGCAGCGTCATCCCCAGCCAGGACTATGGCTACACCTTC. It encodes CASSVIPSQDYGYTF. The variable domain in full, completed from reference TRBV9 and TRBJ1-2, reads DSGVTQTPKHLITATGQRVTLRCSPRSGDLSVYWYQQSLDQGLQFLIQYYNGEERAKGNILERFSAQQFPDLHSELNLSSLELGDSALYFCASSVIPSQDYGYTFGSGTRLTVV.

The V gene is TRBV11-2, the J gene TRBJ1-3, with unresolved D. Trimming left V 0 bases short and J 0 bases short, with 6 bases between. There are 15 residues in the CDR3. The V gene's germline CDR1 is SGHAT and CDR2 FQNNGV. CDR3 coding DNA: TGTGCCAGCAGCTTAGATGCCAGCTCTGGAAACACCATATATTTT. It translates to CASSLDASSGNTIYF.

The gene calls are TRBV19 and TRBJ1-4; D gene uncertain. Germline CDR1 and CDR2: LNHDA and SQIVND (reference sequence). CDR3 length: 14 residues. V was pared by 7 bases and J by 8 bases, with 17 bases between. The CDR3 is CASTRGVNGEKLFF. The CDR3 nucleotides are TGTGCCAGTACCCGGGGAGTCAATGGGGAAAAACTGTTTTTT.

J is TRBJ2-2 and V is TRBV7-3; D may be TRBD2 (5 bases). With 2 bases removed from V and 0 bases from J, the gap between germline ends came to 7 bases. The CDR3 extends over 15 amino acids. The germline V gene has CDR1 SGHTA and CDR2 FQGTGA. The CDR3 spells CASSLAGPNTGELFF. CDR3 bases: TGTGCCAGCAGCTTAGCGGGCCCGAACACCGGGGAGCTGTTTTTT.

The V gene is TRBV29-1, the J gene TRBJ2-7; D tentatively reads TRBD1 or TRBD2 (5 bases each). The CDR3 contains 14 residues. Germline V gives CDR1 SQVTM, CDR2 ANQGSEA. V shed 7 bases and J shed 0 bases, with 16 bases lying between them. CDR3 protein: CSAWDLQSSYEQYF. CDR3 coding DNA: TGCAGCGCCTGGGACCTCCAGAGCTCCTACGAGCAGTACTTC.

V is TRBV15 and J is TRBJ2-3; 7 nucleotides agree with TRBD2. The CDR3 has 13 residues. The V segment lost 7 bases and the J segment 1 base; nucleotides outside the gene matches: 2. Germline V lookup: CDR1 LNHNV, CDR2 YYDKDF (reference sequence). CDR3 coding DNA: TGTGCCACCACCCTAGCGGGCACAGATACGCAGTATTTT. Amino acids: CATTLAGTDTQYF.

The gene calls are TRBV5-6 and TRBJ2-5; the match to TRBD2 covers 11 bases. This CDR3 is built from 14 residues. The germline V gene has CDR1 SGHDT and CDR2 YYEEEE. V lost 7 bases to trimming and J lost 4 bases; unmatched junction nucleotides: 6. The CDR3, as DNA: TGTGCCAGCCAGGTAGCGGGGGGGATAGAGACCCAGTACTTC. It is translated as CASQVAGGIETQYF.

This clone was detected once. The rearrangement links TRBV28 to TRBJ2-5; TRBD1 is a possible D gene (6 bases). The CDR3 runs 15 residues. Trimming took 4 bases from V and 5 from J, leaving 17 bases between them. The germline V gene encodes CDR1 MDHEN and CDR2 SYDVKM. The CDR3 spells CASSSLEQGLETQYF. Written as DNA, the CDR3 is TGTGCCAGCAGTTCCCTGGAACAGGGATTGGAGACCCAGTACTTC.

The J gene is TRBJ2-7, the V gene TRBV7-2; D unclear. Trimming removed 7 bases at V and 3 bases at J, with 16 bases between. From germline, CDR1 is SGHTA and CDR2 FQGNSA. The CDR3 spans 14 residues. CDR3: CASTQALRGYEQYF. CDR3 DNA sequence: TGTGCCAGCACCCAGGCCCTCCGCGGCTACGAGCAGTACTTC.

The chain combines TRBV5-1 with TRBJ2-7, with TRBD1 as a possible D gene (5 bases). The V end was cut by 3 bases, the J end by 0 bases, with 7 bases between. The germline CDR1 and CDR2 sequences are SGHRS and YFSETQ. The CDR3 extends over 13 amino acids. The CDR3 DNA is TGCGCCAGCAGCTCCAGGGACTCCTACGAGCAGTACTTC. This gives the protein CASSSRDSYEQYF.

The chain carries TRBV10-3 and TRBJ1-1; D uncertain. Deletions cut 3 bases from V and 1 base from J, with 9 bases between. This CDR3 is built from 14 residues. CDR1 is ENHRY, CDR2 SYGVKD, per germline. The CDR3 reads CAISDSYENTEAFF. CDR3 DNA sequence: TGTGCCATCAGTGACAGTTATGAGAACACTGAAGCTTTCTTT.

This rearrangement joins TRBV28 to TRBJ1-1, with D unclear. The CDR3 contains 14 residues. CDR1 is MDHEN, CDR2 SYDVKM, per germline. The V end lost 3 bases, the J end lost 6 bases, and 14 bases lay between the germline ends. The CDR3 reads CASSFDRGAPEAFF. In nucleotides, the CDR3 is TGTGCCAGCAGTTTCGATCGGGGAGCGCCTGAAGCTTTCTTT.

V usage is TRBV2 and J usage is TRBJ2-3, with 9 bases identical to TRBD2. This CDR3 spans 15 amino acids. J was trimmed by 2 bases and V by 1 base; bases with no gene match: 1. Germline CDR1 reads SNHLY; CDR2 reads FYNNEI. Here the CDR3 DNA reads TGTGCCAGCAGTGAAGGACTAGCGGACACAGATACGCAGTATTTT. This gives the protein CASSEGLADTDTQYF.